The 25 T cell receptor beta chains below were found in one sample sequenced in a study of blood T cell repertoires in COVID-19. Profiling relied on immunoSEQ multiplex PCR, and the TCRdb table lists in-frame clones only, not all of them. The sample holds about 320,000 clones, 90% to 95% seen once. The sample consisted of PBMCs or T cells enriched from blood (not recorded which). These receptors were obtained from a woman aged 25-40 years who had been exposed to COVID-19.

V is TRBV21-1 and J is TRBJ2-4; the table assigns TRBD2, which was not confirmed against the DNA. TRBV21-1 has pseudogene status. There are 16 residues in the CDR3. DNA for the CDR3: TGTGCCAGTGACCCCGGGACTAGTCGACTTCAAAACATTCAGTACTTC. Its translation is CASDPGTSRLQNIQYF.

This rearrangement joins TRBV6-5 to TRBJ1-2; D remains unclear. Per the germline V gene, CDR1 is MNHEY and CDR2 is SVGAGI. This CDR3 is built from 14 residues. Trimming left V 5 bases short and J 2 bases short, with 12 bases between. The CDR3 loop reads CASSTRRSNYGYTF. The CDR3 DNA sequence: TGTGCCAGCAGTACCCGGCGGTCCAACTATGGCTACACCTTC.

The CDR3 DNA reads as TGTGCCAGCAGTCGTGGACAGGGGGGCTACGAGCAGTACTTC. This translates into CASSRGQGGYEQYF. The chain recombines TRBV3-1 (or the pseudogene TRBV3-2) with TRBJ2-7; TRBD1 matches at 10 bases. V gave up 6 bases and J gave up 3 bases; unmatched junction bases: 5. CDR1 and CDR2 from the germline V gene are LGHDT and YNNKEL (reference sequence). CDR3 size: 14 residues.

The chain is built from TRBV2 and TRBJ1-2; possible D gene TRBD1, 6 bases. The germline CDR1 and CDR2 sequences are SNHLY and FYNNEI. CDR3 size: 12 residues. The germline V and J ends were trimmed by 5 bases and 2 bases, with 6 bases remaining between them. The CDR3 sequence: CASSTGNYGYTF. Written as DNA, the CDR3 is TGTGCCAGCAGTACAGGGAACTATGGCTACACCTTC.

The chain joins TRBV6-6 to TRBJ1-6; TRBD1 is a possible D gene (6 bases). The V gene lost 4 bases and the J gene lost 5 bases, with 15 bases spanning the gap. CDR1 and CDR2 (germline): MNHNY, SVGAGI (reference sequence). The CDR3 totals 16 residues. The CDR3 loop reads CASSSSATGDNSPLHF. The CDR3 DNA reads as TGTGCCAGCAGTTCCTCGGCGACAGGAGATAATTCACCCCTCCACTTT.

The V gene is TRBV6-5, the J gene TRBJ1-1, with D perhaps matching TRBD1 (5 bases). V shed 2 bases and J shed 5 bases, with 15 bases lying between them. Germline CDR1 reads MNHEY; CDR2 reads SVGAGI. CDR3 length equals 15 residues. CDR3 protein: CASSYGAGVGTEAFF. CDR3 in DNA: TGTGCCAGCAGTTACGGTGCGGGGGTAGGTACTGAAGCTTTCTTT.

V and J are TRBV5-1 and TRBJ1-2; D might be TRBD1 (6 bases). V lost 1 base and J 3 bases, leaving 10 bases between the germline ends. The CDR3 is 14 amino acids. Germline CDR1 reads SGHRS; CDR2 reads YFSETQ. The CDR3 region is CASSLSDSDYGYTF. CDR3 nucleotide sequence: TGCGCCAGCAGCTTGTCGGACAGCGACTATGGCTACACCTTC.

The V gene is TRBV27, the J gene TRBJ2-7, with D possibly matching TRBD1 (5 bases). CDR1 and CDR2 from the germline V gene are MNHEY and SMNVEV (reference sequence). The CDR3 length is 13 residues. V shed 7 bases and J shed 4 bases, with 14 bases lying between them. The CDR3 coding sequence is TGTGCCAGCACTAACCTTGACAGTTACGAGCAGTACTTC. It yields the protein CASTNLDSYEQYF.

This chain connects TRBV24-1 to TRBJ2-7, with 7 positions matching TRBD2. Germline V lookup: CDR1 KGHDR, CDR2 SFDVKD. After removal of 3 bases from V and 6 bases from J, the junction contained 4 bases not matched to a gene. This CDR3 contains 13 residues. CDR3 region: CATSDGSGGEQYF. CDR3 in DNA: TGTGCCACCAGTGATGGGTCGGGGGGCGAGCAGTACTTC.

This clone was recorded only once. V is TRBV19 and J is TRBJ1-4; D is undetermined. Germline V CDR1 and CDR2: LNHDA, SQIVND (reference sequence). This CDR3 spans 14 amino acids. V lost 6 bases, J lost 8 bases, and 16 bases lay in between. CDR3 in amino acids: CASSNGQRGEKLFF. The CDR3 coding sequence is TGTGCCAGTAGCAACGGTCAGCGGGGAGAAAAACTGTTTTTT.

The chain links TRBV24-1 to TRBJ2-1; TRBD2 is a possible D gene (7 bases). Trimming pared 6 bases from V and 7 bases from J, leaving 15 bases between. CDR1 and CDR2 from the germline V gene are KGHDR and SFDVKD. The CDR3 totals 14 residues. In nucleotides, the CDR3 is TGTGCCACCAGTTTGCGGGGGCAAGTAAATGAGCAGTTCTTC. Amino acids: CATSLRGQVNEQFF.

This chain connects TRBV4-1 to TRBJ1-2; D not resolved. Trimming removed 3 bases from V and 2 bases from J, with 10 bases in between. The CDR3 covers 14 residues. CDR1 and CDR2 from the germline V gene are MGHRA and YSYEKL. The DNA of the CDR3 is TGCGCCAGCAGCCAGGAACAGATGAACTATGGCTACACCTTC. Its translation is CASSQEQMNYGYTF.

In DNA, the CDR3 is TGCGCCAGCAGCTTGGATGCGGGGGGGCCGGAGACCCAGTACTTC. Translating it yields CASSLDAGGPETQYF. The chain is built from TRBV5-1 and TRBJ2-5; 9 bases fit TRBD2. Germline-derived CDR1 and CDR2 are SGHRS and YFSETQ. The V segment lost 0 bases and the J segment 5 bases; nucleotides outside the gene matches: 5. The CDR3 totals 15 residues.

The chain recombines TRBV6-4 with TRBJ2-1, with 7 bases identical to TRBD1. The germline gives CDR1 MRHNA, CDR2 SNTAGT. The CDR3 totals 14 residues. V was pared by 3 bases and J by 9 bases, with 8 bases of the junction left unmatched. The CDR3 nucleotides read TGTGCCAGCAGTGATGGGACAGATTTTAGTGAGCAGTTCTTC. Translated: CASSDGTDFSEQFF.

The gene calls are TRBV5-1 and TRBJ2-2, with 8 bases identical to TRBD2. Unmatched junction bases numbered 5, after V lost 0 bases and J lost 4 bases. The CDR3 length is 16 residues. The germline V gene has CDR1 SGHRS and CDR2 YFSETQ. The CDR3, as DNA: TGCGCCAGCAGCTTGGGACCTAGCGGGCCCACCGGGGAGCTGTTTTTT. The encoded protein is CASSLGPSGPTGELFF.

This chain connects TRBV3-1 (or the pseudogene TRBV3-2) to TRBJ2-7; D is undetermined. CDR3 length: 11 residues. Trimming pared 6 bases from V and 6 bases from J, leaving 9 bases between. The germline V gene has CDR1 LGHDT and CDR2 YNNKEL (reference sequence). CDR3 amino acids: CASSLTGEQYF. Here the CDR3 DNA reads TGTGCCAGCAGTCTCACGGGCGAGCAGTACTTC.

The J gene is TRBJ1-4, the V gene TRBV5-5, with D tentatively TRBD1 (5 bases). Deletions cut 6 bases from V and 7 bases from J, with 19 bases between. The germline CDR1 and CDR2 sequences are SGHKS and YYEKEE (reference sequence). The CDR3 has 15 residues. CDR3 in amino acids: CASNEQGYLREKLFF. In DNA, the CDR3 is TGTGCCAGCAACGAGCAGGGTTATCTCCGTGAAAAACTGTTTTTT.

The V gene is TRBV5-1, the J gene TRBJ1-1; perhaps TRBD1 as D (5 bases). The CDR3 contains 16 residues. Trimming shortened V by 1 base and J by 0 bases, and 13 bases separated the two germline ends. Germline V gene sequence: CDR1 SGHRS, CDR2 YFSETQ. The CDR3 DNA sequence: TGCGCCAGCAGCTTGCGGGGGGTAGAAATGAACACTGAAGCTTTCTTT. Translation: CASSLRGVEMNTEAFF.

The chain joins TRBV7-6 to TRBJ1-4; D unclear. Germline CDR1 SGHVS, CDR2 FNYEAQ. The V and J ends lost 1 base and 5 bases respectively, with 11 bases between them. The CDR3 has 15 residues. The CDR3: CASSLEAERNEKLFF. DNA of the CDR3: TGTGCCAGCAGCTTAGAAGCGGAACGCAATGAAAAACTGTTTTTT.

The chain uses TRBV19 and TRBJ1-5; D is unresolved. This CDR3 comprises 17 residues. V gave up 10 bases and J gave up 4 bases, with 26 bases separating them. CDR1 is LNHDA, CDR2 SQIVND, per germline (reference sequence). The CDR3 DNA is TGTGCCAACTTAGGGTGCGGGGAACAGTCTCGGAATCAGCCCCAGCATTTT. Translating gives CANLGCGEQSRNQPQHF.

Concerning this clone: In the same sample, other DNA sequences code for this CDR3. The chain is built from TRBV5-1 and TRBJ1-1; 9 bases map to TRBD1. The CDR3 is 15 residues long. Unmatched junction bases numbered 5, after V lost 0 bases and J lost 5 bases. Germline V gene lookup returns CDR1 SGHRS and CDR2 YFSETQ. CDR3 in DNA: TGCGCCAGCAGCTTGGGGACAGGGGTAGGGACTGAAGCTTTCTTT. It translates to CASSLGTGVGTEAFF.

J is TRBJ2-1 and V is TRBV5-6; D not certain. Germline V gene lookup returns CDR1 SGHDT and CDR2 YYEEEE. V was clipped by 1 base and J by 9 bases, with 11 bases between them. The CDR3 is made up of 13 amino acids. In DNA, the CDR3 is TGTGCCAGCAGCTTGCCGTCCGTTCGTGAGCAGTTCTTC. This codes for CASSLPSVREQFF.

The chain has TRBV10-3 and TRBJ2-3, with 7 positions matching TRBD1. The V gene end was trimmed by 10 bases and the J gene end by 2 bases; junction bases not matched to a gene: 6. Germline V gives CDR1 ENHRY, CDR2 SYGVKD. The CDR3 runs 13 residues. DNA for the CDR3: TGTGCCAACCGACAGGGTGCCACAGATACGCAGTATTTT. This encodes CANRQGATDTQYF.

Here the CDR3 DNA reads TGTGCCAGCAGCTTCGGGACAGCTACCTACGAGCAGTACTTC. Translated: CASSFGTATYEQYF. The chain has TRBV7-2 and TRBJ2-7; the match to TRBD1 covers 7 bases. This CDR3 spans 14 amino acids. The ends lost 3 bases at V and 2 bases at J; junction bases unmatched: 4. Germline loops: CDR1 SGHTA, CDR2 FQGNSA.

This clone was found once. The rearrangement uses TRBV6-1 and TRBJ1-1; D not certain. CDR1 MNHNS and CDR2 SASEGT come from the germline V gene. CDR3 length: 14 residues. Trimming took 3 bases from V and 2 from J, leaving 10 bases between them. The CDR3 loop reads CASSEGPANTEAFF. The CDR3 DNA reads TGTGCCAGCAGTGAGGGCCCAGCTAACACTGAAGCTTTCTTT.